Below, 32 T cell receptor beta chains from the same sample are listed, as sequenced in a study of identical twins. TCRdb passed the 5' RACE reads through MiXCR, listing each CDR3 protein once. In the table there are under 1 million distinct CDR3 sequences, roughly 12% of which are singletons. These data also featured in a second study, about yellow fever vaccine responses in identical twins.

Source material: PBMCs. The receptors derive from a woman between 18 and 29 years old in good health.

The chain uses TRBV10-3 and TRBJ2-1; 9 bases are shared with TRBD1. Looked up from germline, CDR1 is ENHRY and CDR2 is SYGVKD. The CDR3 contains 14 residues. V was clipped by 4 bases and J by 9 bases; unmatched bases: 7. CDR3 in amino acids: CAISGDRVVGEQFF. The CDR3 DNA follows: TGTGCCATCAGTGGGGACAGGGTGGTTGGTGAGCAGTTCTTC.

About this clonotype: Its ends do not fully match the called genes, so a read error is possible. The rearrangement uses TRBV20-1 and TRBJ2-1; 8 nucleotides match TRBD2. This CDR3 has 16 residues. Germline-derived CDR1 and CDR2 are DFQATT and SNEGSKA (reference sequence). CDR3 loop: CCASPAGARVYNEQFF. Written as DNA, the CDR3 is TGCTGTGCTAGCCCAGCGGGAGCCAGGGTCTACAATGAGCAGTTCTTC.

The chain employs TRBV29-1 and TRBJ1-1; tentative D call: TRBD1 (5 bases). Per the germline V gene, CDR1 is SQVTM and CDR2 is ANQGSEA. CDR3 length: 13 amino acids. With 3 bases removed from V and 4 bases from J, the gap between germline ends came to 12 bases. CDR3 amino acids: CSVEGRFVTEAFF. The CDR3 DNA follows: TGCAGCGTTGAGGGGCGGTTTGTCACTGAAGCTTTCTTT.

The CDR3 loop is CSAMVEGHTDTQYF. The CDR3 DNA is TGCAGTGCTATGGTCGAGGGACACACAGATACGCAGTATTTT. The chain couples TRBV20-1 to TRBJ2-3, with a weak D call TRBD1 (6 bases). The CDR3 extends over 14 amino acids. Trimming shortened V by 4 bases and J by 2 bases, and 13 bases separated the two germline ends. The germline V gene encodes CDR1 DFQATT and CDR2 SNEGSKA (reference sequence).

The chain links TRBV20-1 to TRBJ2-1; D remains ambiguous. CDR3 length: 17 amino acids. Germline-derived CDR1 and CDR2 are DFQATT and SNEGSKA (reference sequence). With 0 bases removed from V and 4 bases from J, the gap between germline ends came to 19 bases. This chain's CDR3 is CSARDAPVGFGYNEQFF. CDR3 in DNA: TGCAGTGCTAGAGATGCCCCAGTCGGGTTCGGGTACAATGAGCAGTTCTTC.

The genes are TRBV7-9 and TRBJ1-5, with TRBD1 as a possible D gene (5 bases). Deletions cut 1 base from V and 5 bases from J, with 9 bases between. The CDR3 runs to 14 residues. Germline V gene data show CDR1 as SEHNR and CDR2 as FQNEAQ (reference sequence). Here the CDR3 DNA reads TGTGCCAGCAGCTTAGGGGGGATGGATCAGCCCCAGCATTTT. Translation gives CASSLGGMDQPQHF.

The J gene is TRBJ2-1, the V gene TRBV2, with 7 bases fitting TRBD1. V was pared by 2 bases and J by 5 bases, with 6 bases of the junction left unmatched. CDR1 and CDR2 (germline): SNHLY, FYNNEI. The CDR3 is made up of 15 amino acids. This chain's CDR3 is CASSERAGGNNEQFF. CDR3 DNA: TGTGCCAGCAGTGAAAGGGCAGGGGGTAACAATGAGCAGTTCTTC.

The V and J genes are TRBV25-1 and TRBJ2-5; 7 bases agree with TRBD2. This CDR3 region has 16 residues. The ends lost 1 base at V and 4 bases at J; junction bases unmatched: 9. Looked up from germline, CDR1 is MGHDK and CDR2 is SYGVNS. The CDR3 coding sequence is TGTGCCAGCAGTGAATTTGTGGGAGGGCCGGGAGAGACCCAGTACTTC. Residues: CASSEFVGGPGETQYF.

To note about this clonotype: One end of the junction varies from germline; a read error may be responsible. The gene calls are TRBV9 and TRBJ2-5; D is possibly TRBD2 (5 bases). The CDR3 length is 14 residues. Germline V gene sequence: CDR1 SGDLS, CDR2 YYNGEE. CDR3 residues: CSSSVEASGETQYF. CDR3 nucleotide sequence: TGTTCCAGCAGCGTAGAGGCGAGCGGAGAGACCCAGTACTTC.

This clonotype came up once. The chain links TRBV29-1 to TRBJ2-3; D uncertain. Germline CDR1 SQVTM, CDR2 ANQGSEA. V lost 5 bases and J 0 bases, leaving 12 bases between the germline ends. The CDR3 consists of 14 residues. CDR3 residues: CSVIHYPSTDTQYF. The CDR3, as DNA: TGCAGCGTTATACATTACCCGAGCACAGATACGCAGTATTTT.

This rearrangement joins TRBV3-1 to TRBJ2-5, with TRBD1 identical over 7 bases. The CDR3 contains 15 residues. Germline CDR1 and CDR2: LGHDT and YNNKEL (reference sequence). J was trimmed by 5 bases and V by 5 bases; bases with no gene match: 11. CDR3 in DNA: TGTGCCAGCAGCGGAACAGGGGTCATCTGGGAGACCCAGTACTTC. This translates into CASSGTGVIWETQYF.

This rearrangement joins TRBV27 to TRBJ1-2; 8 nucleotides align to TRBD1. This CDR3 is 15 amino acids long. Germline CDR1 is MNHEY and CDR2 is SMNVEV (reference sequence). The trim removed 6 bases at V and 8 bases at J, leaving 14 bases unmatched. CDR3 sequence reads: CASSSNLQGVGGYTF. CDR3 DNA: TGTGCCAGCAGCAGCAACCTACAGGGGGTAGGAGGCTACACCTTC.

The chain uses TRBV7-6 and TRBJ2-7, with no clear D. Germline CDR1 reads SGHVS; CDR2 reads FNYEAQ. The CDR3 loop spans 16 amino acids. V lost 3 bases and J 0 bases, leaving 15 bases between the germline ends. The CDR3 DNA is TGTGCCAGCAGCTTGTCAGGCCCCTGGGACTCCTACGAGCAGTACTTC. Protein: CASSLSGPWDSYEQYF.

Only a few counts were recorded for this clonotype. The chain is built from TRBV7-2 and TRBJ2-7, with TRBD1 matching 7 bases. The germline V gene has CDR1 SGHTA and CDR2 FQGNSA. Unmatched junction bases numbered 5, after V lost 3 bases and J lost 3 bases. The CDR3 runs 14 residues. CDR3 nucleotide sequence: TGTGCCAGCAGCTTTCAACAGGGGAGCTACGAGCAGTACTTC. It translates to CASSFQQGSYEQYF.

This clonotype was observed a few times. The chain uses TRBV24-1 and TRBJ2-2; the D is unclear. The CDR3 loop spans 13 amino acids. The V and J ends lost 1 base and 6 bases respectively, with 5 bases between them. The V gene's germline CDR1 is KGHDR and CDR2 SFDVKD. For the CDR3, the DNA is TGTGCCACCAGTGATTTAAGGGCCGGGGAGCTGTTTTTT. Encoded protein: CATSDLRAGELFF.

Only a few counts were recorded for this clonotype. The CDR3 DNA is TGTGCCACCAGTGATCCGACCCCAACGACTAGCTTTGGCAATGAGCAGTTCTTC. Its translation: CATSDPTPTTSFGNEQFF. The J gene is TRBJ2-1, the V gene TRBV24-1; 7 bases fit TRBD2. The junction had 16 bases not matched to a gene; V was cut back by 3 bases and J by 6 bases. Germline V CDR1 and CDR2: KGHDR, SFDVKD. CDR3 length: 18 residues.

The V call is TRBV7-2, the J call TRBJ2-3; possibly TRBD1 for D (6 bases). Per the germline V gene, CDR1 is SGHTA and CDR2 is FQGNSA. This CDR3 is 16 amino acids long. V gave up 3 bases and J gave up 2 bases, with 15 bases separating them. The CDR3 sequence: CASSLRLTGVTDTQYF. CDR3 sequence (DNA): TGTGCCAGCAGCTTGAGGCTGACAGGAGTCACAGATACGCAGTATTTT.

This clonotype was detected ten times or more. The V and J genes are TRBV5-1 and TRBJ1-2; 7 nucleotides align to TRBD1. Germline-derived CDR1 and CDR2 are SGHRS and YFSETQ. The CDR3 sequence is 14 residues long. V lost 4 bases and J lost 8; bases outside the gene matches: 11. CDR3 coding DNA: TGCGCCAGCAGCCCTGCGGGGACAGTCTTGGGCTACACCTTC. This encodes CASSPAGTVLGYTF.

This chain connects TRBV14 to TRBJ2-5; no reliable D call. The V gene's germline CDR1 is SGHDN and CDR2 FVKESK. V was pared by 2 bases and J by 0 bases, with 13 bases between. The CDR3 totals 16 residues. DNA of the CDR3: TGTGCCAGCAGCCAACAAGCGATAGGAAACCAAGAGACCCAGTACTTC. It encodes CASSQQAIGNQETQYF. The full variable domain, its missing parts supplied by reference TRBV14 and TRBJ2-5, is EAGVTQFPSHSVIEKGQTVTLRCDPISGHDNLYWYRRVMGKEIKFLLHFVKESKQDESGMPNNRFLAERTGGTYSTLKVQPAELEDSGVYFCASSQQAIGNQETQYFGPGTRLLVL.

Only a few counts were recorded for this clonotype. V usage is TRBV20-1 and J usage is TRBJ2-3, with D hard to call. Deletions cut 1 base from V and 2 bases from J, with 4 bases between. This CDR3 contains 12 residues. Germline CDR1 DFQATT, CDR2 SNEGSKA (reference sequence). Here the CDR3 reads CSARVNTDTQYF. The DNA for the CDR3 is TGCAGTGCTAGAGTTAACACAGATACGCAGTATTTT.

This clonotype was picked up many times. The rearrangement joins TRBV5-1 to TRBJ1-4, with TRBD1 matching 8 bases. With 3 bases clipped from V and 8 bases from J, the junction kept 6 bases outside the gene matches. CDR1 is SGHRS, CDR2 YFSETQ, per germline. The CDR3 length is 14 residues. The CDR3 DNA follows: TGCGCCAGCAGCTCTGGACAGGGAAAAGAAAAACTGTTTTTT. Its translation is CASSSGQGKEKLFF. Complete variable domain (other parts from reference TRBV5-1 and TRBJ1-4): KAGVTQTPRYLIKTRGQQVTLSCSPISGHRSVSWYQQTPGQGLQFLFEYFSETQRNKGNFPGRFSGRQFSNSRSEMNVSTLELGDSALYLCASSSGQGKEKLFFGSGTQLSVL.

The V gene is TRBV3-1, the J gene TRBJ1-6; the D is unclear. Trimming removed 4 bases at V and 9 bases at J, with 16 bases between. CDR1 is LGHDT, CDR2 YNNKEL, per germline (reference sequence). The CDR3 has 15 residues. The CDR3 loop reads CASSPGWLPASPLHF. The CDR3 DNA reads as TGTGCCAGCAGCCCGGGGTGGCTCCCGGCTTCACCCCTCCACTTT.

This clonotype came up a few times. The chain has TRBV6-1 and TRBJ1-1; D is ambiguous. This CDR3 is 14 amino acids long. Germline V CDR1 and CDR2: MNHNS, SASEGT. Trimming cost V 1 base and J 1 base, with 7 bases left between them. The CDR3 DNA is TGTGCCAGCAGTGAAGAATTGAGGAACACTGAAGCTTTCTTT. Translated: CASSEELRNTEAFF.

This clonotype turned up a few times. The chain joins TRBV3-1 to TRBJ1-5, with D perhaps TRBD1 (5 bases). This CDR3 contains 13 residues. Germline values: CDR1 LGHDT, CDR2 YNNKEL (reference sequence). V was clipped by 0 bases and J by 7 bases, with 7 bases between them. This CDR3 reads CASSQDGGQPQHF. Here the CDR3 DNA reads TGTGCCAGCAGCCAAGATGGGGGGCAGCCCCAGCATTTT.

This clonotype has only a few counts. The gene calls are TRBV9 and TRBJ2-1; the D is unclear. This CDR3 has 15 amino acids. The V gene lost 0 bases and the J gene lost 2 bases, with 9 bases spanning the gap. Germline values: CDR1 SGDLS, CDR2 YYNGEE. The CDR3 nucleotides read TGTGCCAGCAGCGTAGCCCAGGCACCCTACAATGAGCAGTTCTTC. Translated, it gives CASSVAQAPYNEQFF.

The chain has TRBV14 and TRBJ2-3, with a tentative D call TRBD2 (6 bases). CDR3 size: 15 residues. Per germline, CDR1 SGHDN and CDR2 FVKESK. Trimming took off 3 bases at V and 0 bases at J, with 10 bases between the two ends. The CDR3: CASSHAGKSTDTQYF. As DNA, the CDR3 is TGTGCCAGCAGCCATGCGGGAAAAAGCACAGATACGCAGTATTTT.

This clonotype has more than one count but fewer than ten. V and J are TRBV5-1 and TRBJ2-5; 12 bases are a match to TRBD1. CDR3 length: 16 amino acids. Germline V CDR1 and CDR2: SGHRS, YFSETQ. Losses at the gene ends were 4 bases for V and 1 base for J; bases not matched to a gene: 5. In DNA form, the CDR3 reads TGCGCCAGCAGCCCGGGGACAGGGGGCTCCCAAGAGACCCAGTACTTC. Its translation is CASSPGTGGSQETQYF.

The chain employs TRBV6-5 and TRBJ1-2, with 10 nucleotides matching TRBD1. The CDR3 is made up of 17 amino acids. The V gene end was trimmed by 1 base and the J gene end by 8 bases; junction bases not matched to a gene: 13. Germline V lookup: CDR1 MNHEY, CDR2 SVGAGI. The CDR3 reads CASSYFTGQGSPGGYTF. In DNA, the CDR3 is TGTGCCAGCAGTTACTTCACGGGACAGGGGAGCCCTGGAGGCTACACCTTC.

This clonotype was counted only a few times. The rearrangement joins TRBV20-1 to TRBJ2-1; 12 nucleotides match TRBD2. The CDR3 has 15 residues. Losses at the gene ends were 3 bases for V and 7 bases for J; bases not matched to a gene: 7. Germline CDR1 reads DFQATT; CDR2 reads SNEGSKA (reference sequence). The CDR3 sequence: CSARGTSGRTNEQFF. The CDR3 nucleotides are TGCAGTGCTAGGGGTACTAGCGGGAGGACTAATGAGCAGTTCTTC.

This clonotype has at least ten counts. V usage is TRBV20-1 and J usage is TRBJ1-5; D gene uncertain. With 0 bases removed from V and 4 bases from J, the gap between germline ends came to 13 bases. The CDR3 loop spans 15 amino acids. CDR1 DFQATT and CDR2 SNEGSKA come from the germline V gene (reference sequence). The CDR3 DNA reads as TGCAGTGCTAGAGAAACGGGAGGGTTGAATCAGCCCCAGCATTTT. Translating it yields CSARETGGLNQPQHF.

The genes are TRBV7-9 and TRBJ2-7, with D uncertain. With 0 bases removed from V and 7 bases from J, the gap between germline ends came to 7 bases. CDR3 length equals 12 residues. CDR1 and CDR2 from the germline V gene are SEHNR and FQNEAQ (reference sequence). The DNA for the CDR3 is TGTGCCAGCAGCTTAGCGCAAGGGGAGCAGTACGTC. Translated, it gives CASSLAQGEQYV.

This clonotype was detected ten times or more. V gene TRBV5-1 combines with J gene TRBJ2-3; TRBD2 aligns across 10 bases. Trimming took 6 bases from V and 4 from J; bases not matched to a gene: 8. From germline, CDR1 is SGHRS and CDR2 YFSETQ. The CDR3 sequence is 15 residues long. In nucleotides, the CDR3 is TGCGCCAGCAACAGCGGGGGGGCTCTCGCAGATACGCAGTATTTT. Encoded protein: CASNSGGALADTQYF.